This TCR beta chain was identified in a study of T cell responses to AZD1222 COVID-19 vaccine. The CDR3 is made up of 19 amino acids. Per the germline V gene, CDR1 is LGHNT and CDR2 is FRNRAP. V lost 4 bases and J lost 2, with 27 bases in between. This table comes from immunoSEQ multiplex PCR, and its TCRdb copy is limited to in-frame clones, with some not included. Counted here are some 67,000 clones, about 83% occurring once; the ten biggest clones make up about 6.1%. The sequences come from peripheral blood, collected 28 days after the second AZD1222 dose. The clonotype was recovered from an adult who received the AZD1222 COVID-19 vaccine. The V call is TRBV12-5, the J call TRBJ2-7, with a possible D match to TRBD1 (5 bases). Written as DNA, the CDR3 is TGTGCTAGTGGTTCCTCAGGGAATTCGGTTCCTCCGCCTGCCTACGAGCAGTACTTC. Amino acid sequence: CASGSSGNSVPPPAYEQYF.